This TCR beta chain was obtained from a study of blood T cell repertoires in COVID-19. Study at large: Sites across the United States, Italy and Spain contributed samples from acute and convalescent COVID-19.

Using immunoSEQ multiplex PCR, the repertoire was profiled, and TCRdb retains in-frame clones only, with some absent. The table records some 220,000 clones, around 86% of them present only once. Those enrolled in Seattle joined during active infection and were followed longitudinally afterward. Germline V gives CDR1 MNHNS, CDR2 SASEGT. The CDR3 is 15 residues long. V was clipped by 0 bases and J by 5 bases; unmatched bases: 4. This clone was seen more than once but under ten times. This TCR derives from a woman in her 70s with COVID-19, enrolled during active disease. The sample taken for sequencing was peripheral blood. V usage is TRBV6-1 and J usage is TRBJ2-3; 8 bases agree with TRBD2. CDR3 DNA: TGTGCCAGCAGTGAAGCCGGGAGGGCCGGAGATACGCAGTATTTT. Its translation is CASSEAGRAGDTQYF.